These T cell receptor beta chains were read from a single sample in a study of monozygotic twins with cystic fibrosis. The protocol was immunoSEQ multiplex PCR, while the TCRdb copy is restricted to in-frame clones and leaves out a portion. The sample records around 10,000 clones, over 99% being singletons. Sequences were obtained from blood. The receptors here all came from a man in his late teens or twenties with cystic fibrosis. CDR3s include the opening cysteine and the closing phenylalanine or tryptophan. D genes are given only for firm matches. Size is stated for part of the rows, as once, few or many counts, or as a class when the clone is expanded.

NA,TRBV28,TRBJ2-5,NA,TGTGCCACCCACGGCACGCGAGAGACCCAGTACTTC,CATHGTRETQYF
NA,TRBV5-1,TRBJ2-2,once,TGCGCCAGCAGCTTGACGGGGGGACAAATTCCCGGGGAGCTGTTTTTT,CASSLTGGQIPGELFF
TRBD2,TRBV19,TRBJ2-7,once,TGTGCCAGTAGTACCCCGGGACTAGCGGCTTACGAGCAGTACTTC,CASSTPGLAAYEQYF
TRBD1,TRBV7-9,TRBJ1-4,NA,TGTGCCAGCAGCTCGGGACAGGACAGCGAAAAACTGTTTTTT,CASSSGQDSEKLFF
TRBD2,TRBV5-4,TRBJ2-3,NA,TGTGCCAGCAGCAACGGGCTAGCGGGGACAGATACGCAGTATTTT,CASSNGLAGTDTQYF
NA,TRBV12-5,TRBJ1-1,NA,TGTGCTAGTGGTTTGACCGTGAACACTGAAGCTTTCTTT,CASGLTVNTEAFF
TRBD2,TRBV6-1,TRBJ2-3,NA,TGTGCCAGCAGTGAACAAGCCGGGACTAGCGGGGTCACAGATACGCAGTATTTT,CASSEQAGTSGVTDTQYF
NA,TRBV7-8,TRBJ2-2,NA,TGTGCCAGCCGTCCCGGGACCCATAACACCGGGGAGCTGTTTTTT,CASRPGTHNTGELFF
TRBD1,TRBV15,TRBJ2-2,NA,TGTGCCACCAGCGGTAGAAAGGGACAGGGGTTCATCACCGGGGAGCTGTTTTTT,CATSGRKGQGFITGELFF
TRBD1,TRBV10-3,TRBJ1-2,NA,TGTGCCGCGAGACCCGGGACAGTCGACTATGGCTACACCTTC,CAARPGTVDYGYTF
TRBD1,TRBV5-8,TRBJ1-1,once,TGTGCCAGCAGCTCGGGACAGGGGGCTAACACTGAAGCTTTCTTT,CASSSGQGANTEAFF
NA,TRBV6-5,TRBJ1-1,NA,TGTGCCAGCAGAAGAAGGCGAGGGGTGTACACTGAAGCTTTCTTT,CASRRRRGVYTEAFF
TRBD2,TRBV5-4,TRBJ2-7,NA,TGTGCCAGCAGGCTCGGGACTAGCGGGATTAACGAGCAGTACTTC,CASRLGTSGINEQYF
NA,TRBV7-2,TRBJ2-2,NA,TGTGCCAGCAGCACAAGGGTTACCGGGGAGCTGTTTTTT,CASSTRVTGELFF
TRBD2,TRBV6-5,TRBJ2-3,NA,TGTGCCAGCAGGGACAGCGGGGGGGCGACAGATACGCAGTATTTT,CASRDSGGATDTQYF
NA,TRBV5-1,TRBJ2-5,NA,TGCGCCAGCAGCTTGGCCCTAGGGGGGGGACAAGAGACCCAGTACTTC,CASSLALGGGQETQYF
NA,TRBV7-9,TRBJ1-2,NA,TGTGCCAGCAGCTTAGATTCTGTAGAGTATGGCTACACCTTC,CASSLDSVEYGYTF
NA,TRBV19,TRBJ2-2,NA,TGTGCCAGTGGTGACGGGCTAGGAAGGGAGTACACCGGGGAGCTGTTTTTT,CASGDGLGREYTGELFF
NA,TRBV29-1,TRBJ1-1,NA,TGCAGCGTAATTCGGAACACTGAAGCTTTCTTT,CSVIRNTEAFF
NA,TRBV7-9,TRBJ1-2,once,TGTGCCAGCAGCTCCGGGGTATACTATGGCTACACCTTC,CASSSGVYYGYTF
NA,TRBV7-9,TRBJ2-3,NA,TGTGCCAGCAGAGACGGGACTCGTCGCACAGATACGCAGTATTTT,CASRDGTRRTDTQYF
TRBD1,TRBV6-6,TRBJ2-7,NA,TGTGCCAGCAGTTACGAACAGGGGGGCACAAACGAGCAGTACTTC,CASSYEQGGTNEQYF
NA,TRBV21-1,TRBJ1-2,NA,TGTGCCAGCAGCAGGTCTGGCTACACCTTC,CASSRSGYTF
TRBD2,TRBV27,TRBJ2-7,NA,TGTGCCAGCAGTTTAACCCCTGGGGCTAGCGGGAGGAACGAGCAGTACTTC,CASSLTPGASGRNEQYF
NA,TRBV4-1,TRBJ2-2,NA,TGCGCCAGCAGCCAAGGCCCGGACATCACCACCGGGGAGCTGTTTTTT,CASSQGPDITTGELFF
NA,TRBV5-6,TRBJ1-1,NA,TGTGCCAGCAGCTTAGGGCGGGAGAACACTGAAGCTTTCTTT,CASSLGRENTEAFF
NA,TRBV28,TRBJ1-2,once,TGTGCCAGCATCCTACAGGGAGCTAACTATGGCTACACCTTC,CASILQGANYGYTF
NA,TRBV2,TRBJ1-5,NA,TGTGCCAGCAGCGCCGTGGGGGGAGGGAATCAGCCCCAGCATTTT,CASSAVGGGNQPQHF
NA,TRBV28,TRBJ2-1,NA,TGTGCCAGCAGTTTCGTAAGTGAGCAGTTCTTC,CASSFVSEQFF
NA,TRBV30,TRBJ2-7,NA,TGTGCCTGGAGTGTTGGAGGATACGAGCAGTACTTC,CAWSVGGYEQYF
NA,TRBV5-1,TRBJ1-4,NA,TGCGCCAGCAGACTGCGAGCGTTTGGGGATGAAAAACTGTTTTTT,CASRLRAFGDEKLFF
NA,TRBV19,TRBJ1-5,NA,TGTGCCAGTAGTATCGGGATCCTCAGCAATCAGCCCCAGCATTTT,CASSIGILSNQPQHF
NA,TRBV5-6,TRBJ2-3,NA,TGTGCCAGCAGCCCCTCGTCTCGCGATACGCAGTATTTT,CASSPSSRDTQYF
NA,TRBV7-2,TRBJ1-1,NA,TGTGCCAGCAGCCGGACAGCAGTGAACACTGAAGCTTTCTTT,CASSRTAVNTEAFF
NA,TRBV18,TRBJ2-5,NA,TGTGCCAGCTCACCAGGGCAGGGACAAGAGACCCAGTACTTC,CASSPGQGQETQYF
NA,TRBV10-3,TRBJ2-1,NA,TGTGCCATCTCAGTAAGCTCCTACAATGAGCAGTTCTTC,CAISVSSYNEQFF
NA,TRBV15,TRBJ1-2,NA,TGTGCCACCCGGGGGAGCGGACGCAACTATGGCTACACCTTC,CATRGSGRNYGYTF
NA,TRBV6-1,TRBJ2-7,NA,TGTGCCAGCAGCATCAGACGAGACGAGCAGTACTTC,CASSIRRDEQYF
NA,TRBV6-5,TRBJ2-1,NA,TGTGCCAGCAGTTACTCGGGGGGCCCCTCCAATGAGCAGTTCTTC,CASSYSGGPSNEQFF
NA,TRBV5-1,TRBJ2-3,NA,TGCGCCAGCAGCTCTGGGGCCGGCACAGATACGCAGTATTTT,CASSSGAGTDTQYF
NA,TRBV18,TRBJ2-7,NA,TGTGCCAGCTCACCAGGACAGGTCTGGGGGGTCGAGCAGTACTTC,CASSPGQVWGVEQYF
NA,TRBV7-3,TRBJ2-3,NA,TGTGCCAGCAGCTTATCCAGGGATAGCACAGATACGCAGTATTTT,CASSLSRDSTDTQYF
NA,TRBV6-1,TRBJ2-3,NA,TGTGCCAGCAGTGAAAGGGCAGATACGCAGTATTTT,CASSERADTQYF
NA,TRBV30,TRBJ1-2,NA,TGTGCCTGGGACGGTTCTAACTATGGCTACACCTTC,CAWDGSNYGYTF
NA,TRBV5-5,TRBJ1-1,once,TGTGCCAGCACCTCACTTTCGAACACTGAAGCTTTCTTT,CASTSLSNTEAFF
NA,TRBV6-6,TRBJ2-2,NA,TGTGCCAGCAGTTACGTAGCGACCGGGGAGCTGTTTTTT,CASSYVATGELFF
NA,TRBV19,TRBJ2-1,NA,TGTGCCAGTAGTCTTTCCCGGGGCCGGGAGAAATACAATGAGCAGTTCTTC,CASSLSRGREKYNEQFF
NA,TRBV7-3,TRBJ2-5,NA,TGTGCCAGCAGCCCCCGTTCCGGAGAGACCCAGTACTTC,CASSPRSGETQYF
NA,TRBV5-6,TRBJ1-6,NA,TGTGCCAGCAGCGCCGGACAGTTTTTCCCCTATAATTCACCCCTCCACTTT,CASSAGQFFPYNSPLHF